The 25 T cell receptor beta chains in this list originate from one sample, sequenced in a study of early T cells in non-severe SARS-CoV-2 infection. TCRdb ran MiXCR on the 5' RACE reads and lists one entry per CDR3 protein. This sample has tens of thousands of distinct CDR3 sequences, with approximately 13% found just once. Sequenced material: whole blood. These receptors originate from an adult who was a healthcare worker with PCR-confirmed SARS-CoV-2 infection or an uninfected control (not recorded which).

The table lists this clonotype with a few counts. V is TRBV20-1 and J is TRBJ1-4, with unresolved D. V was cut by 4 bases and J by 3 bases, with 6 bases left in between. Germline values: CDR1 DFQATT, CDR2 SNEGSKA (reference sequence). The CDR3 is 12 residues long. The CDR3 nucleotides read TGCAGTGCTAAAGAAGCTAATGAAAAACTGTTTTTT. It is translated as CSAKEANEKLFF.

The chain combines TRBV7-6 with TRBJ1-5, with D possibly TRBD1 on 6 matching bases. Trimming took off 5 bases at V and 2 bases at J, with 10 bases between the two ends. The CDR3 sequence is 14 residues long. The germline V gene has CDR1 SGHVS and CDR2 FNYEAQ. The CDR3 reads CASSPGDGNQPQHF. DNA of the CDR3: TGTGCCAGCAGCCCAGGGGATGGCAATCAGCCCCAGCATTTT.

This clonotype was seen a handful of times. CDR3 bases: TGCGCCAGCAGCCAAGTTTCAGGGAGCAGCTTCGAGTACGAGCAGTACTTC. Its protein is CASSQVSGSSFEYEQYF. The chain joins TRBV4-3 to TRBJ2-7; D might be TRBD1 or TRBD2, each matching 5 bases. CDR1 LGHNA and CDR2 YSLEER come from the germline V gene. V gave up 1 base and J gave up 4 bases, with 20 bases separating them. This CDR3 is built from 17 residues.

The chain carries TRBV29-1 and TRBJ1-1; D ambiguous. Germline CDR1 SQVTM, CDR2 ANQGSEA. This CDR3 comprises 10 residues. V lost 7 bases to trimming and J lost 1 base, with 4 bases between them. This chain's CDR3 is CSAWNTEAFF. The DNA for the CDR3 is TGCAGCGCTTGGAACACTGAAGCTTTCTTT. Together with reference TRBV29-1 and TRBJ1-1, the CDR3 gives the full variable domain: SAVISQKPSRDICQRGTSLTIQCQVDSQVTMMFWYRQQPGQSLTLIATANQGSEATYESGFVIDKFPISRPNLTFSTLTVSNMSPEDSSIYLCSAWNTEAFFGQGTRLTVV.

This clonotype was seen many times. This chain uses TRBV7-9 with TRBJ2-1; 10 bases line up with TRBD2. CDR1 and CDR2 from the germline V gene are SEHNR and FQNEAQ (reference sequence). The CDR3 runs 14 residues. J lost 8 bases, V lost 6 bases, and 7 bases had no gene match. DNA for the CDR3: TGTGCCAGCAGGGGGCTAGCGGGAGTCTATGAGCAGTTCTTC. It specifies CASRGLAGVYEQFF.

This clonotype was detected a few times. V gene TRBV6-6 combines with J gene TRBJ2-1; D possibly uses TRBD1 or TRBD2 (6 bases each). Germline V gene lookup returns CDR1 MNHNY and CDR2 SVGAGI (reference sequence). The CDR3 extends over 14 amino acids. V lost 2 bases and J lost 8, with 13 bases in between. The CDR3 reads CASSYLRGGDEQFF. In DNA form, the CDR3 reads TGTGCCAGCAGTTACCTCAGGGGAGGAGATGAGCAGTTCTTC.

This clonotype has a count of ten or more. The chain is built from TRBV12-3 or TRBV12-4 and TRBJ2-7, with 9 bases identical to TRBD2. V trimming: 3 bases; J trimming: 6 bases; junction bases outside the gene matches: 6. This CDR3 comprises 14 residues. In DNA form, the CDR3 reads TGTGCCAGCAGTTTGAGCGGGAGGTTGAGCGAGCAGTACTTC. This codes for CASSLSGRLSEQYF.

The chain links TRBV4-1 to TRBJ2-5, with 8 bases matching TRBD2. Germline CDR1 reads MGHRA; CDR2 reads YSYEKL. J lost 1 base, V lost 4 bases, and 5 bases had no gene match. CDR3 length: 15 amino acids. In DNA form, the CDR3 reads TGCGCCAGCAGCCGCCAAACTAGCGGCCAAGAGACCCAGTACTTC. The encoded protein is CASSRQTSGQETQYF.

This clonotype was seen a handful of times. The chain links TRBV24-1 to TRBJ2-1; 7 nucleotides match TRBD1. The germline V gene has CDR1 KGHDR and CDR2 SFDVKD. The CDR3 has 15 amino acids. Trimming at V came to 3 bases and at J to 3 bases, leaving 4 bases not matched to a gene. The CDR3 region has the DNA TGTGCCACCAGTGATCCGGGACAGAACTACAATGAGCAGTTCTTC. Translated, it gives CATSDPGQNYNEQFF.

The chain joins TRBV6-2 or TRBV6-3 to TRBJ2-7; a weak D match, TRBD2 (5 bases). V gave up 9 bases and J gave up 2 bases, with 17 bases separating them. Germline V gene lookup returns CDR1 MNHEY and CDR2 SVGEGT. CDR3 length: 14 residues. The chain's CDR3 is CASRYSRGAYEQYF. The CDR3 DNA reads TGTGCCAGTAGGTATAGCCGGGGTGCCTACGAGCAGTACTTC.

Ten or more counts support this clonotype. The rearrangement joins TRBV20-1 to TRBJ2-3, with 12 bases fitting TRBD2. CDR1 is DFQATT, CDR2 SNEGSKA, per germline (reference sequence). Unmatched junction bases numbered 7, after V lost 4 bases and J lost 5 bases. The CDR3 is 15 residues long. The CDR3 protein is CSATRLAGEGDTQYF. The CDR3 nucleotides are TGCAGTGCTACCCGACTAGCGGGAGAGGGAGATACGCAGTATTTT.

This clonotype was observed a handful of times. J is TRBJ1-1 and V is TRBV12-3 or TRBV12-4, with D possibly TRBD1 on 5 matching bases. The ends were cut back, 4 bases at V and 1 base at J, with 7 bases in the middle. The CDR3 has 13 amino acids. The DNA for the CDR3 is TGTGCCAGCAGTTGGGGGAAGAACACTGAAGCTTTCTTT. It codes for CASSWGKNTEAFF.

This clonotype occurred a few times. The rearrangement links TRBV6-2 or TRBV6-3 to TRBJ1-1, with no clear D. The CDR3 is 16 residues long. The germline V gene has CDR1 MNHEY and CDR2 SVGEGT. V was cut by 5 bases and J by 0 bases, with 16 bases left in between. CDR3 DNA: TGTGCCAGCAGTAAGACGTCCGGGAAAATGAACACTGAAGCTTTCTTT. As protein: CASSKTSGKMNTEAFF.

The sample holds many counts of this clonotype. DNA for the CDR3: TGTGCCAGCAGCGATGGGACGTTTTACAATGAGCAGTTCTTC. Encoded protein: CASSDGTFYNEQFF. The chain is built from TRBV7-2 and TRBJ2-1; the D call may be TRBD1 or TRBD2 (5 bases each). In germline, CDR1 is SGHTA, CDR2 FQGNSA. This CDR3 is 14 amino acids long. Deletions cut 5 bases from V and 4 bases from J, with 12 bases between.

This rearrangement joins TRBV11-2 to TRBJ1-5, with D maybe TRBD1 (6 bases). Germline CDR1 is SGHAT and CDR2 is FQNNGV. The CDR3 consists of 16 residues. V lost 1 base to trimming and J lost 0 bases, with 10 bases between them. The CDR3 region has the DNA TGTGCCAGCAGCTTAGCAGGGGCGGGTAGCAATCAGCCCCAGCATTTT. It is translated as CASSLAGAGSNQPQHF.

The chain joins TRBV27 to TRBJ1-1; 8 bases map to TRBD1. Germline V gene lookup returns CDR1 MNHEY and CDR2 SMNVEV (reference sequence). CDR3 size: 14 residues. V was clipped by 3 bases and J by 1 base; unmatched bases: 1. The CDR3 DNA follows: TGTGCCAGCAGTTTTGGGACAGGGAACACTGAAGCTTTCTTT. Translation gives CASSFGTGNTEAFF.

This clonotype has at least ten counts. The V gene is TRBV29-1, the J gene TRBJ2-1, with TRBD2 identical over 10 bases. Germline V gene sequence: CDR1 SQVTM, CDR2 ANQGSEA. CDR3 size: 15 residues. Trimming took 5 bases from V and 4 from J; bases not matched to a gene: 8. The CDR3 nucleotides read TGCAGCGTTCCCCGGACTAGCGGAGCATACAATGAGCAGTTCTTC. It translates to CSVPRTSGAYNEQFF.

There are many counts of this clonotype. The chain couples TRBV6-2 or TRBV6-3 to TRBJ2-1, with 10 bases fitting TRBD2. The length of the CDR3 is 15 residues. Trimming at V came to 6 bases and at J to 3 bases, leaving 5 bases not matched to a gene. Germline V lookup: CDR1 MNHEY, CDR2 SVGEGT. CDR3 sequence: CASSSGTSDYNEQFF. The CDR3 region has the DNA TGTGCCAGCAGCTCCGGGACTAGCGACTACAATGAGCAGTTCTTC.

The chain has TRBV5-6 and TRBJ1-2; 9 nucleotides agree with TRBD1. Germline V gene data show CDR1 as SGHDT and CDR2 as YYEEEE. CDR3 size: 15 residues. V lost 0 bases, J lost 4 bases, and 4 bases stayed unmatched. This chain's CDR3 is CASSLAGGQGYGYTF. The CDR3 DNA sequence: TGTGCCAGCAGCTTGGCCGGGGGACAGGGCTATGGCTACACCTTC.

This clonotype occurred many times. This chain uses TRBV7-9 with TRBJ2-5, with a weak D call TRBD2 (6 bases). This CDR3 comprises 14 residues. V lost 3 bases and J lost 5, with 13 bases in between. Germline values: CDR1 SEHNR, CDR2 FQNEAQ (reference sequence). Here the CDR3 reads CASSFSGVGETQYF. As DNA, the CDR3 is TGTGCCAGCAGCTTTAGCGGAGTGGGGGAGACCCAGTACTTC.

Worth noting for this clonotype: Germline and junction disagree at one end, which may indicate a read error. The chain links TRBV6-6 to TRBJ2-6; perhaps TRBD1 as D (6 bases). This CDR3 comprises 15 residues. CDR1 is MNHNY and CDR2 is SVGAGI in the germline V gene (reference sequence). CDR3 protein: CASRLGQAGVNVLTF. Written as DNA, the CDR3 is TGTGCCAGCAGGCTGGGACAAGCTGGGGTCAACGTCCTGACTTTC.

This clonotype was counted a few times. The CDR3 DNA sequence: TGCAGCGTAGCGGCAGGGTCTTACAATGAGCAGTTCTTC. This translates into CSVAAGSYNEQFF. The chain is built from TRBV29-1 and TRBJ2-1; TRBD1 or TRBD2 may be the D gene (5 bases each). The length of the CDR3 is 13 residues. V lost 6 bases, J lost 4 bases, and 13 bases lay in between. Looked up from germline, CDR1 is SQVTM and CDR2 is ANQGSEA.

This clonotype was counted at least ten times. The gene calls are TRBV28 and TRBJ1-5; 8 nucleotides match TRBD1. The V gene's germline CDR1 is MDHEN and CDR2 SYDVKM. With 6 bases clipped from V and 3 bases from J, the junction kept 7 bases outside the gene matches. CDR3 length: 15 amino acids. The CDR3 DNA is TGTGCCAGCAGAGGGACAGGAAAGGACAATCAGCCCCAGCATTTT. This sequence encodes CASRGTGKDNQPQHF.

This clonotype was observed a few times. V gene TRBV18 combines with J gene TRBJ1-6; the D is unclear. Trimming removed 3 bases at V and 8 bases at J, with 5 bases between. CDR1 is KGHSH, CDR2 LQKENI, per germline. CDR3 length equals 12 residues. CDR3 DNA: TGTGCCAGCTCACCGGCGGATTCACCCCTCCACTTT. This sequence encodes CASSPADSPLHF.

The rearrangement links TRBV12-3 or TRBV12-4 to TRBJ1-5; D not resolved. This CDR3 comprises 16 residues. V shed 7 bases and J shed 3 bases, with 19 bases lying between them. CDR3: CASTQNRGGINQPQHF. The DNA for the CDR3 is TGTGCCAGCACCCAGAACCGGGGAGGTATCAATCAGCCCCAGCATTTT.